This record concerns one T cell receptor (beta chain) sequence. Its specific antigen is unknown. No base quality information exists; no much larger clone differs at one position. This sample was taken from a study of T cells after somatic rescue of genetic block (dated by TCRdb to about 2020). At the level of the whole study: The study assessed how robust, over the long term, a T-cell system was when the system had developed through somatic rescue of a genetic block in T-cell development.

CDR1 SGHVS and CDR2 FNYEAQ are derived from the germline V gene. The junction carries 13 bases between V and J, which are trimmed by 3 bases and 4 bases respectively. The CDR3, cysteine through phenylalanine, is 14 amino acids long. Only CDR3 DNA is held: 42 bases, read in frame from base 1. The library was produced with the immunoSEQ multiplex PCR assay. TCRdb took this table from immuneACCESS and kept in-frame rearrangements with V and J called. Such tables lack part of the clones; where checked against another copy, unresolved V genes explain under half of the gap, and the rest is unexplained. The sample yields approximately 70,000 clones; approximately 90% were counted once. The ten largest make up less than 3.5% of the sample.

The receptor's source is a young man. The specimen sequenced was peripheral blood mononuclear cells (PBMCs). This chain is built from TRBV7-6 and TRBJ2-7; tentative D gene TRBD1, with 5 bases matching. The DNA reads TGTGCCAGCAGCTTGGAAAGGGGCTTTTACGAGCAGTACTTC. This translates into CASSLERGFYEQYF. The reference TRBV7-6 and TRBJ2-7 proteins fill in what lies around the CDR3, so the full variable domain reads GAGVSQSPRYKVTKRGQDVALRCDPISGHVSLYWYRQALGQGPEFLTYFNYEAQQDKSGLPNDRFSAERPEGSISTLTIQRTEQRDSAMYRCASSLERGFYEQYFGPGTRLTVT.